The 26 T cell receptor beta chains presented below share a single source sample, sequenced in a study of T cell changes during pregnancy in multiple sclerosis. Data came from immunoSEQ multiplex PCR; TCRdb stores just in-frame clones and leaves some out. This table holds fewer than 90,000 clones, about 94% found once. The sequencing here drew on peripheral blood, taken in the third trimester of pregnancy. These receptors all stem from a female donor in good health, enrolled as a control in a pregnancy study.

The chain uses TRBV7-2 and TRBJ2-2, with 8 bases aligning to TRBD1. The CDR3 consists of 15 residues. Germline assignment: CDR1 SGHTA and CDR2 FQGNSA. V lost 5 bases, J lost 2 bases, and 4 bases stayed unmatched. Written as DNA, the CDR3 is TGTGCCAGCAGCCCGGACAGGGCAAACACCGGGGAGCTGTTTTTT. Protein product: CASSPDRANTGELFF.

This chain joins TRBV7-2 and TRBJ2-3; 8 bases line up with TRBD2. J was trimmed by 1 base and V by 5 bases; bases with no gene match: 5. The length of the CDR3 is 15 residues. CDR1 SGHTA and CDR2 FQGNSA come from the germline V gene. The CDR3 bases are TGTGCCAGCAGCCAACTAGCGGCTCGCACAGATACGCAGTATTTT. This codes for CASSQLAARTDTQYF.

CDR3 sequence: CASSPRGGESNQPQHF. CDR3 nucleotide sequence: TGTGCCAGCAGCCCTCGGGGGGGCGAAAGCAATCAGCCCCAGCATTTT. This chain uses TRBV4-2 with TRBJ1-5; D is perhaps TRBD1 (6 bases). The germline gives CDR1 LGHNA, CDR2 YNFKEQ. V was cut by 4 bases and J by 1 base, with 14 bases left in between. This CDR3 has 16 residues.

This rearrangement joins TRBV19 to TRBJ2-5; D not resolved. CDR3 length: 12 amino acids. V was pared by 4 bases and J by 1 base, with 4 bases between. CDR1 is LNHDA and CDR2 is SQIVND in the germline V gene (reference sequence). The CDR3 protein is CASSTFQETQYF. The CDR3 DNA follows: TGTGCCAGTAGTACTTTCCAAGAGACCCAGTACTTC. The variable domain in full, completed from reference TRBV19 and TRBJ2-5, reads DGGITQSPKYLFRKEGQNVTLSCEQNLNHDAMYWYRQDPGQGLRLIYYSQIVNDFQKGDIAEGYSVSREKKESFPLTVTSAQKNPTAFYLCASSTFQETQYFGPGTRLLVL.

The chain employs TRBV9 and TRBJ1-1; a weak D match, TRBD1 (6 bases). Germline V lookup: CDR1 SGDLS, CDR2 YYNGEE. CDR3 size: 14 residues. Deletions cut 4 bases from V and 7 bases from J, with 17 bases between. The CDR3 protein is CASSPRTGQNEAFF. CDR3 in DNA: TGTGCCAGCAGCCCCAGAACGGGACAAAATGAAGCTTTCTTT.

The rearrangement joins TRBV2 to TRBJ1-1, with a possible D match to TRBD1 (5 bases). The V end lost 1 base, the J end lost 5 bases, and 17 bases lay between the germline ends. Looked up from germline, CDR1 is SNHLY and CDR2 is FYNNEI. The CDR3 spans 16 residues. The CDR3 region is CASSEGRGPLGTEAFF. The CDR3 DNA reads TGTGCCAGCAGTGAAGGGAGGGGTCCCTTGGGGACTGAAGCTTTCTTT.

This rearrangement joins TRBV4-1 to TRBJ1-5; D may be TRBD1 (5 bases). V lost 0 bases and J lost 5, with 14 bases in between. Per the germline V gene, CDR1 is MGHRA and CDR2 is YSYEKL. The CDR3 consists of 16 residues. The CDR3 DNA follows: TGCGCCAGCAGCCAAGATTTGGGGCAGGGTGATCAGCCCCAGCATTTT. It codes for CASSQDLGQGDQPQHF.

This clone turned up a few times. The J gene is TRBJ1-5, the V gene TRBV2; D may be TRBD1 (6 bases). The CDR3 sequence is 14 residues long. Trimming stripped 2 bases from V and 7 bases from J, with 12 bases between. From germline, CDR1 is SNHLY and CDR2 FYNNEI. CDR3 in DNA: TGTGCCAGCAGTGAACGGACAGATCAACAGCCCCAGCATTTT. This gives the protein CASSERTDQQPQHF. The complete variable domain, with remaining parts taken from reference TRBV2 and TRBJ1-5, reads EPEVTQTPSHQVTQMGQEVILRCVPISNHLYFYWYRQILGQKVEFLVSFYNNEISEKSEIFDDQFSVERPDGSNFTLKIRSTKLEDSAMYFCASSERTDQQPQHFGDGTRLSIL.

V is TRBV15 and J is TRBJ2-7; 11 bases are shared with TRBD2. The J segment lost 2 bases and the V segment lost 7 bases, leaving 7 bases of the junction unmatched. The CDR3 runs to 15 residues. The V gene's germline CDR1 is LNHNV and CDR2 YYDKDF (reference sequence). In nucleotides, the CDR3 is TGTGCCACCAAATCACTAGCGGGAGAAACCTACGAGCAGTACTTC. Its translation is CATKSLAGETYEQYF.

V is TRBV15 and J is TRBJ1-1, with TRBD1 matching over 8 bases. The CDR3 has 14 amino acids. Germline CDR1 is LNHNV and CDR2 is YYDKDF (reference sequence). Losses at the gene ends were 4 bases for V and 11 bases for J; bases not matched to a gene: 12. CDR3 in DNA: TGTGCCACCAGCACCCGGGGACAGGCCGGGCTCGCTTTCTTT. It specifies CATSTRGQAGLAFF.

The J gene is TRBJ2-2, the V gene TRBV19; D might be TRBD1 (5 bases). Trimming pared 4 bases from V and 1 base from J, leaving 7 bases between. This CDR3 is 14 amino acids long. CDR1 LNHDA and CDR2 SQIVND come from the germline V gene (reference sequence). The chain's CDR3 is CASSTQGNTGELFF. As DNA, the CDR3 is TGTGCCAGTAGTACTCAGGGGAACACCGGGGAGCTGTTTTTT.

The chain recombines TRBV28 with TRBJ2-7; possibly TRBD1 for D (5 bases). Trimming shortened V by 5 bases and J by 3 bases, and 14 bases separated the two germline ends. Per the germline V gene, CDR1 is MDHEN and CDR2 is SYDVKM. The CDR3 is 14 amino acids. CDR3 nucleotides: TGTGCCAGCAGTCCCCCCGGACACCTCTACGAGCAGTACTTC. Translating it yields CASSPPGHLYEQYF.

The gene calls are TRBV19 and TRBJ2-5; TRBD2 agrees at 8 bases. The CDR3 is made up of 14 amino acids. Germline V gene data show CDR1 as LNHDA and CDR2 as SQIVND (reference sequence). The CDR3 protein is CASGSRGYQETQYF. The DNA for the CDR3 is TGTGCAAGCGGGAGCCGGGGGTACCAAGAGACCCAGTACTTC.

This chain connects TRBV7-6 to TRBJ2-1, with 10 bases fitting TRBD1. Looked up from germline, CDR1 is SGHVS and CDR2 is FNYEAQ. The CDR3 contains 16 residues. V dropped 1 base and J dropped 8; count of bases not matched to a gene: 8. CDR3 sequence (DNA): TGTGCCAGCAGCTTAGTAGCACGGACAGGGGGAGATGAGCAGTTCTTC. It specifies CASSLVARTGGDEQFF.

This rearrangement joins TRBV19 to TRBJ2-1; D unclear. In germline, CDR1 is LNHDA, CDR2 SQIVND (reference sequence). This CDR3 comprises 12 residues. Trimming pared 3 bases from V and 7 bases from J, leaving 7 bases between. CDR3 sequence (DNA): TGTGCCAGTAGTATTCGAGTAAATGAGCAGTTCTTC. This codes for CASSIRVNEQFF. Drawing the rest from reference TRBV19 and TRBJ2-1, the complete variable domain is DGGITQSPKYLFRKEGQNVTLSCEQNLNHDAMYWYRQDPGQGLRLIYYSQIVNDFQKGDIAEGYSVSREKKESFPLTVTSAQKNPTAFYLCASSIRVNEQFFGPGTRLTVL.

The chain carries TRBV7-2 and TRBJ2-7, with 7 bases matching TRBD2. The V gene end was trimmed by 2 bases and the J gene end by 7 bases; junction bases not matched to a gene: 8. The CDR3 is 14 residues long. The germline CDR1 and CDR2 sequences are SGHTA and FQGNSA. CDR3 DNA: TGTGCCAGCAGCTTATGGGAGGGCCGAGGAGAGCAGTACTTC. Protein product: CASSLWEGRGEQYF.

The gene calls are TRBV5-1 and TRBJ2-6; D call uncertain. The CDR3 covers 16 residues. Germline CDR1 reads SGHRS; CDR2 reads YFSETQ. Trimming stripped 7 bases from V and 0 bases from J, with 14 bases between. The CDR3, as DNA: TGCGCCAGCCACTATGGGTCCAGCTCTGGGGCCAACGTCCTGACTTTC. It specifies CASHYGSSSGANVLTF.

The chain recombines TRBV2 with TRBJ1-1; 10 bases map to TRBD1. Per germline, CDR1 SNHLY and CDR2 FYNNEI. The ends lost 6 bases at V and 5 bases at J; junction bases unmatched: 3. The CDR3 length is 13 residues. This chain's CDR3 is CASRDRGNTEAFF. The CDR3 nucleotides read TGTGCCAGCAGGGACAGGGGGAATACTGAAGCTTTCTTT.

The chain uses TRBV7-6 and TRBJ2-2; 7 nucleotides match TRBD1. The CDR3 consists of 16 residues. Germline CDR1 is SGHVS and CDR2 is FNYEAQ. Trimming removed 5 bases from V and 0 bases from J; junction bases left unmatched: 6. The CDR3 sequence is CASSLQTGTNTGELFF. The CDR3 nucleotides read TGTGCCAGCAGCCTCCAGACAGGGACGAACACCGGGGAGCTGTTTTTT.

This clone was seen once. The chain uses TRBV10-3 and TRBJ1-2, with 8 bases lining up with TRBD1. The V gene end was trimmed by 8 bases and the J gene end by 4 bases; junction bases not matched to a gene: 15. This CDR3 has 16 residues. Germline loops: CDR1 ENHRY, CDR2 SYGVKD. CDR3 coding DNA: TGTGCCATCCACGAGAGCAGGTCCCAGGGGGCCTATGGCTACACCTTC. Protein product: CAIHESRSQGAYGYTF.

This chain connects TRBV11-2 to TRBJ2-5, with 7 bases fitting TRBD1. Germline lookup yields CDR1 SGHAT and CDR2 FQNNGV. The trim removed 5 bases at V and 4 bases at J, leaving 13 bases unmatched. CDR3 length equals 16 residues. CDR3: CASSQYRDSIGETQYF. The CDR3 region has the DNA TGTGCCAGCAGCCAATACCGGGACAGCATAGGAGAGACCCAGTACTTC. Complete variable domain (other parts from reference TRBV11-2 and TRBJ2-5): EAGVAQSPRYKIIEKRQSVAFWCNPISGHATLYWYQQILGQGPKLLIQFQNNGVVDDSQLPKDRFSAERLKGVDSTLKIQPAKLEDSAVYLCASSQYRDSIGETQYFGPGTRLLVL.

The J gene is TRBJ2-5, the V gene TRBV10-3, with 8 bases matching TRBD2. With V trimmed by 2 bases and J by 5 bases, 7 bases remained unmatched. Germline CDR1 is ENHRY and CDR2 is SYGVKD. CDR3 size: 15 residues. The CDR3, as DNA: TGTGCCATCAGTGAGGGGGCGGGAGGTGTGGAGACCCAGTACTTC. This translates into CAISEGAGGVETQYF.

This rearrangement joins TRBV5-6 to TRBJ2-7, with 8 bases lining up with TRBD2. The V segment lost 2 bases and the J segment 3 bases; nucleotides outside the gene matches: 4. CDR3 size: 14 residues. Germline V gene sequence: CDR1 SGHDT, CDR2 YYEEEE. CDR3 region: CASSFILAGYEQYF. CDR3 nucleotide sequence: TGTGCCAGCAGCTTTATTCTAGCGGGCTACGAGCAGTACTTC.

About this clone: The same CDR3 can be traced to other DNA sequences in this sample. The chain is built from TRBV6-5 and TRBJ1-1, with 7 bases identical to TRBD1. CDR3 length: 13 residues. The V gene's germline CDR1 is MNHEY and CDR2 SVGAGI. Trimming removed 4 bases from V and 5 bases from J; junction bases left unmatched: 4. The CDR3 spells CASSSGGRTEAFF. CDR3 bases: TGTGCCAGCAGTTCAGGGGGTCGGACTGAAGCTTTCTTT.

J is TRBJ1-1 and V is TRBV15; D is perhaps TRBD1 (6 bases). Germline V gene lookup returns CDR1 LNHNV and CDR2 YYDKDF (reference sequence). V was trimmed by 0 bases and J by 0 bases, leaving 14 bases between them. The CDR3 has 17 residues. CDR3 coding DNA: TGTGCCACCAGCAGAGATGCCCAGGGGCTGATGAACACTGAAGCTTTCTTT. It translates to CATSRDAQGLMNTEAFF. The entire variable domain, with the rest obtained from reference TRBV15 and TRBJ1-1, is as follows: DAMVIQNPRYQVTQFGKPVTLSCSQTLNHNVMYWYQQKSSQAPKLLFHYYDKDFNNEADTPDNFQSRRPNTSFCFLDIRSPGLGDTAMYLCATSRDAQGLMNTEAFFGQGTRLTVV.

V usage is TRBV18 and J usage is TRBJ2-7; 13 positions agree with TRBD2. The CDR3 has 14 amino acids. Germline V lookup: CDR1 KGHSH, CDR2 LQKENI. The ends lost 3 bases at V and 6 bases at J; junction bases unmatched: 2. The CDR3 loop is CASSPGLAGSEQYF. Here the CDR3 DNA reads TGTGCCAGCTCACCGGGACTAGCGGGATCCGAGCAGTACTTC.